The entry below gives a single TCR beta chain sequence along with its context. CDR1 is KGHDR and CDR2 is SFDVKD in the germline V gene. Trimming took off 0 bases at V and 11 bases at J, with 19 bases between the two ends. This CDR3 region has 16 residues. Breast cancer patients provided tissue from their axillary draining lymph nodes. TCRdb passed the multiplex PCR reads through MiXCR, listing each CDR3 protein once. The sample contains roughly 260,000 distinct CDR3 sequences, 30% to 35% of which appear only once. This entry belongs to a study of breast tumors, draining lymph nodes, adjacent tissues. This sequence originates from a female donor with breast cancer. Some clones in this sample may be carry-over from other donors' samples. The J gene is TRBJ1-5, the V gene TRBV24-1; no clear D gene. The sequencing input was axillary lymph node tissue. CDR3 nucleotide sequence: TGTGCCACCAGTGATTTGGGAATTGGCAATCAAGAGACCCAGCATTTT. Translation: CATSDLGIGNQETQHF.